The 15 T cell receptor beta chains listed next were all sequenced from one sample in a study of cytomegalovirus exposure and HLA in healthy donors. Researchers ran the PCR with 60 Vbeta and 13 Jbeta primers. Using immunoSEQ multiplex PCR, the repertoire was profiled, and TCRdb retains in-frame clones only, with some absent. This sample contains around 200,000 clones. The sequencing sample was made of PBMCs. These receptors all come from a girl aged 2 to 9 in good health and CMV-seropositive.

This sequence joins TRBV5-1 and TRBJ2-2; 11 bases are a match to TRBD1. Germline CDR1 SGHRS, CDR2 YFSETQ. The trim removed 7 bases at V and 3 bases at J, leaving 5 bases unmatched. The CDR3 runs to 15 residues. CDR3 in DNA: TGCGCCAGCGGATGGACAGGGGGCTACACCGGGGAGCTGTTTTTT. This sequence encodes CASGWTGGYTGELFF.

The rearrangement links TRBV5-1 to TRBJ2-5; 12 positions agree with TRBD1. Germline-derived CDR1 and CDR2 are SGHRS and YFSETQ. V lost 3 bases to trimming and J lost 5 bases; unmatched junction nucleotides: 5. The CDR3 is 15 residues long. The CDR3 sequence is CASSSGQGAGETQYF. CDR3 in DNA: TGCGCCAGCAGCTCGGGACAGGGGGCTGGGGAGACCCAGTACTTC.

The CDR3 nucleotides are TGTGCCAGCAGCGTACTAGCTTCGGTCGGGGAGCTGTTTTTT. Its protein is CASSVLASVGELFF. This chain joins TRBV9 and TRBJ2-2, with D perhaps TRBD2 (5 bases). Germline V gene lookup returns CDR1 SGDLS and CDR2 YYNGEE. This CDR3 is 14 amino acids long. V gave up 1 base and J gave up 7 bases, with 11 bases separating them.

This rearrangement joins TRBV5-3 to TRBJ1-4; 10 positions agree with TRBD1. TRBV5-3 qualifies as an ORF whose function is uncertain. J lost 7 bases, V lost 3 bases, and 12 bases had no gene match. The CDR3 is 17 residues long. CDR3 amino acids: CARSSLLRQGACEKLFF. CDR3 nucleotides: TGTGCCAGAAGCTCACTCTTAAGACAGGGGGCTTGTGAAAAACTGTTTTTT.

The chain links TRBV12-5 to TRBJ2-5; 14 bases match TRBD2. With 5 bases clipped from V and 5 bases from J, the junction kept 7 bases outside the gene matches. The CDR3 sequence is 16 residues long. CDR1 is LGHNT, CDR2 FRNRAP, per germline. The CDR3 region is CASGRGTSGSAETQYF. DNA for the CDR3: TGTGCTAGTGGTCGGGGGACTAGCGGGAGTGCGGAGACCCAGTACTTC.

The chain employs TRBV30 and TRBJ1-3; 7 nucleotides agree with TRBD1. The CDR3 is 15 residues long. V was pared by 4 bases and J by 0 bases, with 6 bases of the junction left unmatched. Germline V gene lookup returns CDR1 GTSNPN and CDR2 SVGIG (reference sequence). CDR3 in DNA: TGTGCCTGGATGGGGACAGCTACCTCTGGAAACACCATATATTTT. It yields the protein CAWMGTATSGNTIYF.

J is TRBJ2-3 and V is TRBV7-6, with a tentative D call TRBD2 (6 bases). Germline CDR1 reads SGHVS; CDR2 reads FNYEAQ. Trimming pared 5 bases from V and 1 base from J, leaving 10 bases between. The CDR3 extends over 14 amino acids. The CDR3 nucleotides are TGTGCCAGCAGCGCAGGCGGGGGCACAGATACGCAGTATTTT. Amino acids: CASSAGGGTDTQYF. Using reference TRBV7-6 and TRBJ2-3 for the parts outside the CDR3, the full variable domain is GAGVSQSPRYKVTKRGQDVALRCDPISGHVSLYWYRQALGQGPEFLTYFNYEAQQDKSGLPNDRFSAERPEGSISTLTIQRTEQRDSAMYRCASSAGGGTDTQYFGPGTRLTVL.

The rearrangement uses TRBV10-2 and TRBJ1-1; TRBD1 is a possible D gene (6 bases). The V gene lost 6 bases and the J gene lost 2 bases, with 10 bases spanning the gap. The length of the CDR3 is 13 residues. Germline CDR1 and CDR2: WSHSY and SAAADI. The CDR3 DNA reads as TGCGCCAGCAGGAAACAGGGAAACACTGAAGCTTTCTTT. It yields the protein CASRKQGNTEAFF.

V usage is TRBV7-9 and J usage is TRBJ2-7; D is unclear. This CDR3 has 10 amino acids. Trimming cost V 2 bases and J 6 bases, with 2 bases left between them. Germline loops: CDR1 SEHNR, CDR2 FQNEAQ (reference sequence). This CDR3 is CASSLREQYF. The CDR3 nucleotides read TGTGCCAGCAGCTTACGCGAGCAGTACTTC.

This chain links TRBV7-6 with TRBJ2-7; TRBD1 agrees at 9 bases. The CDR3 runs to 15 residues. V was pared by 5 bases and J by 5 bases, with 10 bases of the junction left unmatched. Germline V lookup: CDR1 SGHVS, CDR2 FNYEAQ. DNA for the CDR3: TGTGCCAGCAGCCCCTGGCGGGACAGGGCCCACGAGCAGTACTTC. It is translated as CASSPWRDRAHEQYF.

The chain combines TRBV7-8 with TRBJ2-5; 9 bases fit TRBD1. The CDR3 is made up of 16 amino acids. CDR1 is SGHVS and CDR2 is FQNEAQ in the germline V gene. V trimming: 0 bases; J trimming: 5 bases; junction bases outside the gene matches: 7. The chain's CDR3 is CASSLAGDREFETQYF. The CDR3 DNA is TGTGCCAGCAGCTTAGCGGGGGACAGGGAGTTTGAGACCCAGTACTTC.

The V and J genes are TRBV6-5 and TRBJ2-1; 8 bases map to TRBD1. The CDR3 spans 16 residues. V gave up 4 bases and J gave up 4 bases; unmatched junction bases: 9. The V gene's germline CDR1 is MNHEY and CDR2 SVGAGI. The CDR3 DNA is TGTGCCAGCAGTTCTCCCGGGACAGGTCTATACAATGAGCAGTTCTTC. Encoded protein: CASSSPGTGLYNEQFF.

This sequence joins TRBV28 and TRBJ2-7, with TRBD2 as a possible D gene (6 bases). Germline V gene data show CDR1 as MDHEN and CDR2 as SYDVKM. This CDR3 region has 12 residues. V shed 7 bases and J shed 12 bases, with 19 bases lying between them. The CDR3 DNA is TGTGCCAGCACCAAAACCGGGGGAAGTACGTACTTC. Translated: CASTKTGGSTYF.

This chain connects TRBV13 to TRBJ2-7, with 9 bases identical to TRBD2. The junction had 9 bases not matched to a gene; V was cut back by 1 base and J by 2 bases. Germline V gene sequence: CDR1 PRHDT, CDR2 FYEKMQ (reference sequence). The CDR3 spans 17 residues. Here the CDR3 DNA reads TGTGCCAGCAGCTTAGTGTCGGCGCGGGAGGGCCCCTACGAGCAGTACTTC. The encoded protein is CASSLVSAREGPYEQYF.

V gene TRBV29-1 combines with J gene TRBJ2-1; TRBD2 agrees at 11 bases. CDR3 length equals 13 residues. CDR1 is SQVTM and CDR2 is ANQGSEA in the germline V gene. J was trimmed by 2 bases and V by 7 bases; bases with no gene match: 1. In nucleotides, the CDR3 is TGCAGCGGGGGACTAGCGGCCTACAATGAGCAGTTCTTC. Its translation: CSGGLAAYNEQFF.